The 18 T cell receptor beta chains presented below share a single source sample, sequenced in a study of blood T cell repertoires in COVID-19. Assay: immunoSEQ multiplex PCR; the TCRdb copy retains only in-frame clones and omits some. Altogether 110,000 or so clones are present, 75% to 90% being singletons, with the ten largest covering over 15%. The specimen was peripheral blood. The source is a woman in her sixties with acute or convalescent COVID-19.

The rearrangement links TRBV5-1 to TRBJ1-3; D is undetermined. Trimming stripped 0 bases from V and 0 bases from J, with 10 bases between. The CDR3 loop spans 16 amino acids. Germline assignment: CDR1 SGHRS and CDR2 YFSETQ. CDR3 in DNA: TGCGCCAGCAGCTTGGATTCCGGGATCTCTGGAAACACCATATATTTT. Protein: CASSLDSGISGNTIYF. Full variable domain (missing parts from reference TRBV5-1 and TRBJ1-3): KAGVTQTPRYLIKTRGQQVTLSCSPISGHRSVSWYQQTPGQGLQFLFEYFSETQRNKGNFPGRFSGRQFSNSRSEMNVSTLELGDSALYLCASSLDSGISGNTIYFGEGSWLTVV.

This sequence joins TRBV28 and TRBJ1-1, with 8 positions matching TRBD1. V dropped 6 bases and J dropped 8; count of bases not matched to a gene: 5. In germline, CDR1 is MDHEN, CDR2 SYDVKM. This CDR3 has 12 amino acids. Here the CDR3 DNA reads TGTGCCAGCAGCCCACGGGACAGGGAAGCTTTCTTT. Amino acid sequence: CASSPRDREAFF. Together with reference TRBV28 and TRBJ1-1, the CDR3 gives the full variable domain: DVKVTQSSRYLVKRTGEKVFLECVQDMDHENMFWYRQDPGLGLRLIYFSYDVKMKEKGDIPEGYSVSREKKERFSLILESASTNQTSMYLCASSPRDREAFFGQGTRLTVV.

This chain uses TRBV2 with TRBJ1-1; the D is unclear. CDR1 is SNHLY and CDR2 is FYNNEI in the germline V gene. The CDR3 extends over 13 amino acids. Trimming took off 6 bases at V and 4 bases at J, with 12 bases between the two ends. The chain's CDR3 is CASSAQFGTEAFF. In DNA, the CDR3 is TGTGCCAGCAGCGCCCAATTCGGCACTGAAGCTTTCTTT.

J is TRBJ2-5 and V is TRBV5-1; D ambiguous. Germline CDR1 reads SGHRS; CDR2 reads YFSETQ. V lost 0 bases, J lost 2 bases, and 5 bases lay in between. This CDR3 has 13 amino acids. The chain's CDR3 is CASSLVLQETQYF. For the CDR3, the DNA is TGCGCCAGCAGCTTGGTCCTTCAAGAGACCCAGTACTTC.

The rearrangement links TRBV7-9 to TRBJ2-7; 9 nucleotides line up with TRBD1. The CDR3 totals 14 residues. Unmatched junction bases numbered 8, after V lost 7 bases and J lost 4 bases. In germline, CDR1 is SEHNR, CDR2 FQNEAQ (reference sequence). This chain's CDR3 is CASTPGTGSYEQYF. The CDR3 DNA reads TGTGCCAGCACCCCCGGGACAGGGTCATACGAGCAGTACTTC.

The DNA of the CDR3 is TGTGCCTGGAGTGTACCAGGGGGCTTCGGCTACACCTTC. Encoded protein: CAWSVPGGFGYTF. V gene TRBV30 combines with J gene TRBJ1-2, with TRBD1 identical over 8 bases. The CDR3 consists of 13 residues. Losses at the gene ends were 0 bases for V and 8 bases for J; bases not matched to a gene: 5. CDR1 and CDR2 from the germline V gene are GTSNPN and SVGIG (reference sequence).

The CDR3 bases are TGTGCCAGCAGTTGGGGGGGACAGGGGAACGGTAATCAGCCCCAGCATTTT. Its protein product is CASSWGGQGNGNQPQHF. This sequence joins TRBV28 and TRBJ1-5, with 10 bases identical to TRBD1. CDR3 size: 17 residues. Germline assignment: CDR1 MDHEN and CDR2 SYDVKM. The V and J ends lost 4 bases and 4 bases, in that order; junction bases with no gene match: 10.

This chain links TRBV27 with TRBJ1-1; D is perhaps TRBD1 (5 bases). Germline V lookup: CDR1 MNHEY, CDR2 SMNVEV (reference sequence). The CDR3 has 14 amino acids. V was cut by 10 bases and J by 5 bases, with 20 bases left in between. The CDR3 coding sequence is TGTGCCACCCGCCCCCCGGGGGGAAGTACTGAAGCTTTCTTT. Its protein product is CATRPPGGSTEAFF.

V is TRBV2 and J is TRBJ1-2; possibly TRBD1 for D (6 bases). This CDR3 is 15 amino acids long. Germline assignment: CDR1 SNHLY and CDR2 FYNNEI. V was trimmed by 5 bases and J by 8 bases, leaving 21 bases between them. CDR3 sequence (DNA): TGTGCCAGCAGTAAACAGGGAGGGGTAGAAGGCGGCTACACCTTC. Protein: CASSKQGGVEGGYTF.

For the CDR3, the DNA is TGCGCCAGCAGTGAGTCTTCAGGGAGGAACGAGCAGTACTTC. It encodes CASSESSGRNEQYF. The chain carries TRBV10-1 and TRBJ2-7; TRBD2 is a possible D gene (6 bases). The CDR3 is 14 amino acids. V dropped 0 bases and J dropped 5 bases, with 11 bases sitting between them. The germline V gene encodes CDR1 WNHNN and CDR2 SYGVQD (reference sequence).

The chain couples TRBV29-1 to TRBJ1-2; D remains unclear. The CDR3 is made up of 11 amino acids. V was cut by 8 bases and J by 5 bases, with 12 bases left in between. The germline gives CDR1 SQVTM, CDR2 ANQGSEA. CDR3 sequence: CSIWEKYGYTF. In DNA, the CDR3 is TGCAGCATCTGGGAGAAGTATGGCTACACCTTC. The variable domain in full, completed from reference TRBV29-1 and TRBJ1-2, reads SAVISQKPSRDICQRGTSLTIQCQVDSQVTMMFWYRQQPGQSLTLIATANQGSEATYESGFVIDKFPISRPNLTFSTLTVSNMSPEDSSIYLCSIWEKYGYTFGSGTRLTVV.

V usage is TRBV19 and J usage is TRBJ1-4; D possibly corresponds to TRBD1 (6 bases). Trimming took off 7 bases at V and 0 bases at J, with 12 bases between the two ends. CDR1 LNHDA and CDR2 SQIVND come from the germline V gene (reference sequence). This CDR3 spans 15 amino acids. DNA for the CDR3: TGTGCCAGTAAAGGGGGGGTTGCAACTAATGAAAAACTGTTTTTT. This gives the protein CASKGGVATNEKLFF.

The chain combines TRBV30 with TRBJ1-3; the D gene is possibly TRBD1 (6 bases). The CDR3 has 11 residues. CDR1 is GTSNPN and CDR2 is SVGIG in the germline V gene (reference sequence). V was shortened by 5 bases and J by 4 bases, with 6 bases between the two germline ends. The CDR3 nucleotides read TGTGCCTGGGGGACAGGAAACACCATATATTTT. This codes for CAWGTGNTIYF.

The rearrangement uses TRBV19 and TRBJ1-6; 7 bases match TRBD1. This CDR3 contains 13 residues. Looked up from germline, CDR1 is LNHDA and CDR2 is SQIVND (reference sequence). The J segment lost 8 bases and the V segment lost 7 bases, leaving 5 bases of the junction unmatched. CDR3 protein: CASTTGFYSPLHF. The CDR3 nucleotides read TGTGCCAGTACGACAGGGTTCTATTCACCCCTCCACTTT.

The V gene is TRBV12-3 or TRBV12-4, the J gene TRBJ1-2; D may be TRBD1 (5 bases). CDR3 length equals 13 residues. Trimming took off 2 bases at V and 8 bases at J, with 12 bases between the two ends. CDR3 DNA: TGTGCCAGCAGTTTACAGGGAACAGGAGGCTACACCTTC. This gives the protein CASSLQGTGGYTF.

The V call is TRBV27, the J call TRBJ1-3; D is possibly TRBD1 (5 bases). The V gene lost 6 bases and the J gene lost 4 bases, with 10 bases spanning the gap. CDR3 length equals 13 residues. CDR1 and CDR2 from the germline V gene are MNHEY and SMNVEV (reference sequence). The CDR3, as DNA: TGTGCCAGCAGAGCGGGGGGGGGAAACACCATATATTTT. Protein product: CASRAGGGNTIYF.

The chain has TRBV30 and TRBJ1-1, with a tentative D call TRBD1 (6 bases). Trimming removed 0 bases at V and 0 bases at J, with 8 bases between. The CDR3 is 14 amino acids. Per germline, CDR1 GTSNPN and CDR2 SVGIG (reference sequence). The CDR3 nucleotides are TGTGCCTGGAGTGTAACAGGGATGAACACTGAAGCTTTCTTT. Protein: CAWSVTGMNTEAFF.

The chain is built from TRBV19 and TRBJ2-1; TRBD2 matches 8 bases. Trimming removed 4 bases from V and 2 bases from J; junction bases left unmatched: 7. Germline V lookup: CDR1 LNHDA, CDR2 SQIVND (reference sequence). The CDR3 has 16 residues. CDR3 bases: TGTGCCAGTAGTAGGCCCCTCGGGGGGGCCTACAATGAGCAGTTCTTC. It translates to CASSRPLGGAYNEQFF.